These T cell receptor beta chains were read from a single sample in a study of beta chain features in type 1 diabetes. Clones were read by immunoSEQ multiplex PCR, and TCRdb kept only the in-frame ones, dropping some. The sample records 600,000 to 700,000 clones, about an eighth being singletons. Sequencing was performed on naive CD4+ T cells from blood. The receptors here all came from a man aged 18 to 30 with type 1 diabetes. Each CDR3 is given with its conserved first and last residue. Fields, in order: V gene, clone size, D gene, J gene, CDR3 length, CDR3 DNA, CDR3 protein. D genes are given only for firm matches. Part of the rows lack a size; the others show once, few, many or a class for expanded clones.

TRBV19,few,TRBD1,TRBJ1-1,14,TGTGCCAGTAGCTGGACAGGGTTGAACACTGAAGCTTTCTTT,CASSWTGLNTEAFF
TRBV9,NA,NA,TRBJ1-2,12,TGTGCCAGCAGCCCCGGGAGATATGGCTACACCTTC,CASSPGRYGYTF
TRBV19,NA,NA,TRBJ2-5,14,TGTGCCAGTAGCCCCAACGTAGCAGGAGAGACCCAGTACTTC,CASSPNVAGETQYF
TRBV6-5,once,NA,TRBJ1-2,12,TGTGCCAGCAGTTCCCAACTTTATGGCTACACCTTC,CASSSQLYGYTF
TRBV4-1,few,NA,TRBJ2-6,13,TGCGCCAGCAGCCGTGGGGGGGCCAACGTCCTGACTTTC,CASSRGGANVLTF
TRBV12-5,once,TRBD2,TRBJ2-1,15,TGTGCTAGTGGAGCCGGGACTAGCCTATACAATGAGCAGTTCTTC,CASGAGTSLYNEQFF
TRBV28,NA,NA,TRBJ1-1,16,TGTGCCAGCGAGGGAAGGGAAAGGGGGTTGAACACTGAAGCTTTCTTT,CASEGRERGLNTEAFF
TRBV6-5,few,NA,TRBJ2-5,14,TGTGCCAGCAGTCGCGGAGGGGGATTAGAGACCCAGTACTTC,CASSRGGGLETQYF
TRBV29-1,few,NA,TRBJ1-2,10,TGCAGCGTTGGGGACCATGGCTACACCTTC,CSVGDHGYTF
TRBV7-2,few,NA,TRBJ2-3,12,TGTGCCAGCAGCTTAGAACTAAATACGCAGTATTTT,CASSLELNTQYF
TRBV5-6,once,NA,TRBJ1-6,14,TGTGCCAGCAGCAGCCGGGACCTCGGTTCACCCCTCCACTTT,CASSSRDLGSPLHF
TRBV30,NA,NA,TRBJ1-1,14,TGTGCCTGGAGTGTAGACGGTTTGAACACTGAAGCTTTCTTT,CAWSVDGLNTEAFF
TRBV15,NA,TRBD1,TRBJ2-1,16,TGTGCCACCAGCAGAGTGGGGACAGTTCCCTACAATGAGCAGTTCTTC,CATSRVGTVPYNEQFF